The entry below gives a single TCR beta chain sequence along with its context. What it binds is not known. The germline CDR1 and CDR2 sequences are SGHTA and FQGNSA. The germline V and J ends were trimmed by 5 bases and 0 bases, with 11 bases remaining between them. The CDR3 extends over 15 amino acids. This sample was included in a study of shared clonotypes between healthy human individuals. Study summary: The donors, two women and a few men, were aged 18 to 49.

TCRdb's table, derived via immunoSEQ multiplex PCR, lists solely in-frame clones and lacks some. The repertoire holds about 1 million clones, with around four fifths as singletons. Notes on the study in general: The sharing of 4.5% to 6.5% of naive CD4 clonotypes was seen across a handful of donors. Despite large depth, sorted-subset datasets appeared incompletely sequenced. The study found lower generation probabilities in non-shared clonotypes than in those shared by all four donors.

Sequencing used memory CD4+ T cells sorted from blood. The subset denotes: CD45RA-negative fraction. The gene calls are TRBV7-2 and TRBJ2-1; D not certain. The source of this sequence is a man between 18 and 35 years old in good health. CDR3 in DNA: TGTGCCAGCAGCAATTACCCGTCCTCCTACAATGAGCAGTTCTTC. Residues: CASSNYPSSYNEQFF. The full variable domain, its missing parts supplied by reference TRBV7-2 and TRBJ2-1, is GAGVSQSPSNKVTEKGKDVELRCDPISGHTALYWYRQSLGQGLEFLIYFQGNSAPDKSGLPSDRFSAERTGGSVSTLTIQRTQQEDSAVYLCASSNYPSSYNEQFFGPGTRLTVL.